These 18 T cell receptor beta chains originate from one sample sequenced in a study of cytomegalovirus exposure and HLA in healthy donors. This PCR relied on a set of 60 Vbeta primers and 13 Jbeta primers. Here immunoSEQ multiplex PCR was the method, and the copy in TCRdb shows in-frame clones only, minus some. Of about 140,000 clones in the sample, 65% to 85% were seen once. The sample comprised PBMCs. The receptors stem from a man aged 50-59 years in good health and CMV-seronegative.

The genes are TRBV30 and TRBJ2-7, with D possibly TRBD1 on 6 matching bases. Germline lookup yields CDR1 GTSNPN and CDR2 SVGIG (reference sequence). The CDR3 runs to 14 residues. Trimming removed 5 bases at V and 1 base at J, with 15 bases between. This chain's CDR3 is CAWRGPRGSYEQYF. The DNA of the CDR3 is TGTGCCTGGCGGGGCCCCAGGGGTTCCTACGAGCAGTACTTC.

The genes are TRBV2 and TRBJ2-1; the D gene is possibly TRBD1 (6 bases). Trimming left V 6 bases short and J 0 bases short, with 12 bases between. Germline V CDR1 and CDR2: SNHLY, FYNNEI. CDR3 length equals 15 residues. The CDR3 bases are TGTGCCAGCAGATCCGACAGGTTCTCCTACAATGAGCAGTTCTTC. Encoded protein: CASRSDRFSYNEQFF.

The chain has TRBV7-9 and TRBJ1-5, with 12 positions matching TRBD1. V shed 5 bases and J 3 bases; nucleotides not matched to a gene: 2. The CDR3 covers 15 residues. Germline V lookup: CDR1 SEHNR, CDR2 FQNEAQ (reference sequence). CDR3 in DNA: TGTGCCAGCAGCCCGGGACAGGGGGCCAATCAGCCCCAGCATTTT. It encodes CASSPGQGANQPQHF.

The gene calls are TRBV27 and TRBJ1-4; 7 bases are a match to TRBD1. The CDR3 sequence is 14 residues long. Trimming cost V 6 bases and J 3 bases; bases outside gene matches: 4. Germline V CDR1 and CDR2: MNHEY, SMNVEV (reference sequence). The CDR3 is CASRGTVSNEKLFF. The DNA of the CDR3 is TGTGCCAGCAGAGGGACAGTGTCTAATGAAAAACTGTTTTTT.

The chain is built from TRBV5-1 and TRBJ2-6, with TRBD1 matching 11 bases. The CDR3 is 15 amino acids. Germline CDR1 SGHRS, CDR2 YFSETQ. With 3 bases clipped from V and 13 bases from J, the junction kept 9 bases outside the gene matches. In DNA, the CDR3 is TGCGCCAGCAGCTCCAGGACAGGGGGCCCTGGGGTCCTGACTTTC. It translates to CASSSRTGGPGVLTF.

The CDR3 DNA sequence: TGTGCCTGGAGTGTAACGGCAGGGGCCAATCAGCCCCAGCATTTT. This sequence encodes CAWSVTAGANQPQHF. The rearrangement joins TRBV30 to TRBJ1-5, with D tentatively TRBD1 (6 bases). The CDR3 has 15 amino acids. Trimming stripped 0 bases from V and 3 bases from J, with 12 bases between. Per the germline V gene, CDR1 is GTSNPN and CDR2 is SVGIG (reference sequence).

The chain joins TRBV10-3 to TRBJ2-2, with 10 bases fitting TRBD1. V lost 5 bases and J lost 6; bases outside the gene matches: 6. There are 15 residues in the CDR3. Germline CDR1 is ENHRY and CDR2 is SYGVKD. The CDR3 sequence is CAISRQGAQAGELFF. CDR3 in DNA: TGTGCCATCAGTAGACAGGGGGCGCAGGCCGGGGAGCTGTTTTTT.

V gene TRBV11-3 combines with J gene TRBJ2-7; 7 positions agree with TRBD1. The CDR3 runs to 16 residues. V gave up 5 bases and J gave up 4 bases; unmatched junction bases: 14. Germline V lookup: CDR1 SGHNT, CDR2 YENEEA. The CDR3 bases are TGTGCCAGCAGCACCGCCTCCGGGACAGCGAAATACGAGCAGTACTTC. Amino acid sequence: CASSTASGTAKYEQYF.

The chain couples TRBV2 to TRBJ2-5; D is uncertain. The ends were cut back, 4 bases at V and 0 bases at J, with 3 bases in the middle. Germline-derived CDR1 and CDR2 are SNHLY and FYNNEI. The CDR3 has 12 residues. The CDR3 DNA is TGTGCCAGCAGTGGAGACCAAGAGACCCAGTACTTC. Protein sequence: CASSGDQETQYF. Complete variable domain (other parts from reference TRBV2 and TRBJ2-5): EPEVTQTPSHQVTQMGQEVILRCVPISNHLYFYWYRQILGQKVEFLVSFYNNEISEKSEIFDDQFSVERPDGSNFTLKIRSTKLEDSAMYFCASSGDQETQYFGPGTRLLVL.

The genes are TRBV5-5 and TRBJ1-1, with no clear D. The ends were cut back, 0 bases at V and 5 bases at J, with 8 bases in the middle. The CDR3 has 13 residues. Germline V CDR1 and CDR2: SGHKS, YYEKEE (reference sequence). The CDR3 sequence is CASSLEGSTEAFF. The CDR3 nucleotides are TGTGCCAGCAGCTTGGAAGGGAGTACTGAAGCTTTCTTT. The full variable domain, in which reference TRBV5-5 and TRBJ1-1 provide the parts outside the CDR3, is DAGVTQSPTHLIKTRGQQVTLRCSPISGHKSVSWYQQVLGQGPQFIFQYYEKEERGRGNFPDRFSARQFPNYSSELNVNALLLGDSALYLCASSLEGSTEAFFGQGTRLTVV.

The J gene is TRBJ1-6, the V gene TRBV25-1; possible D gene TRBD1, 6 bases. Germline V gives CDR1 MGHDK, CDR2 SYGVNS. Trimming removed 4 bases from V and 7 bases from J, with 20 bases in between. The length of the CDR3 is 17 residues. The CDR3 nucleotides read TGTGCCAGCAGTGCACTTCAAACAGGGCAGAGGAATTCACCCCTCCACTTT. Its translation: CASSALQTGQRNSPLHF. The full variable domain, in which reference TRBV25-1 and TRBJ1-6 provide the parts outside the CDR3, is EADIYQTPRYLVIGTGKKITLECSQTMGHDKMYWYQQDPGMELHLIHYSYGVNSTEKGDLSSESTVSRIRTEHFPLTLESARPSHTSQYLCASSALQTGQRNSPLHFGNGTRLTVT.

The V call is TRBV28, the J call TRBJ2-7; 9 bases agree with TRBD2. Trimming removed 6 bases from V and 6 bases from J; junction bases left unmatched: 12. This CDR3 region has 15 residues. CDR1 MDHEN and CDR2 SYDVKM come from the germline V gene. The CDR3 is CASSASYSGRSEQYF. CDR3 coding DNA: TGTGCCAGCAGCGCCAGTTATAGCGGGAGAAGCGAGCAGTACTTC.

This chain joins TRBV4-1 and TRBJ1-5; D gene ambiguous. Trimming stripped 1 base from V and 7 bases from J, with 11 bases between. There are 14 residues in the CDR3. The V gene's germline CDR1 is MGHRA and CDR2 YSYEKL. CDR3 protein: CASSQGVTRQPQHF. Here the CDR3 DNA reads TGCGCCAGCAGCCAAGGCGTTACCAGGCAGCCCCAGCATTTT.

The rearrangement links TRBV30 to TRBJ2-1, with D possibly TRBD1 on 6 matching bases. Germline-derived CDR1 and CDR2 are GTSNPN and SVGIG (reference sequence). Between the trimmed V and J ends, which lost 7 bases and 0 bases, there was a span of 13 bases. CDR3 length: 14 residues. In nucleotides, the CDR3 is TGTGCCTCACAGGACAGTAGCTCCTACAATGAGCAGTTCTTC. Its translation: CASQDSSSYNEQFF.

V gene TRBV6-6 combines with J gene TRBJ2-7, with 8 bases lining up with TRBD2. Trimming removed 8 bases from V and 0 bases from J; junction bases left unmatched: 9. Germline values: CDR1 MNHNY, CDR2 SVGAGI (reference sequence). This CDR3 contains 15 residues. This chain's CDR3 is CASAKRGSNSYEQYF. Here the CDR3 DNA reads TGTGCCAGCGCCAAGCGGGGGTCCAACTCCTACGAGCAGTACTTC.

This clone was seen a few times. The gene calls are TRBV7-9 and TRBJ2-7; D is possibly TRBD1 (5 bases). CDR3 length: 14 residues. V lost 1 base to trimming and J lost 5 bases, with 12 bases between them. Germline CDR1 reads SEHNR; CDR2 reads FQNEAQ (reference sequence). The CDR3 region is CASSLGRVEDEQYF. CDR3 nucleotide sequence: TGTGCCAGCAGCTTAGGCAGGGTCGAAGACGAGCAGTACTTC.

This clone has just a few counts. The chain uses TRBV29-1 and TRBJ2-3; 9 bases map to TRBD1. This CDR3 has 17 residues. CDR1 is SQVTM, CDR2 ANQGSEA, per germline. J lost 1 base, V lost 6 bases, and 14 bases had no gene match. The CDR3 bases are TGCAGCGTCAACCGAGAAATCCGGGACAGGGGCACAGATACGCAGTATTTT. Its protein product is CSVNREIRDRGTDTQYF.

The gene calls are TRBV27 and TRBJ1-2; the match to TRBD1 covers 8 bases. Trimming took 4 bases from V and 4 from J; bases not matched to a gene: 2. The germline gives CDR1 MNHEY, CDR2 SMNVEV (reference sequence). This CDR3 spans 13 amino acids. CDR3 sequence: CASSWTGSYGYTF. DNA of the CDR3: TGTGCCAGCAGTTGGACAGGGTCCTATGGCTACACCTTC.